The TCR beta chain under discussion was sequenced for a study of OX40 agonist ivuxolimab in advanced cancers. Overall study context: Intravenous ivuxolimab at 0.01 to 10 mg/kg was given to patients every 2 weeks. Dose-escalation patients' cancers were hepatocellular carcinoma, melanoma, renal cell or head and neck cancer.

Profiled with immunoSEQ multiplex PCR; TCRdb holds only in-frame clones, not every one. The table records under 70,000 clones, roughly 90% of them present only once. The germline V gene has CDR1 SGDLS and CDR2 YYNGEE. CDR3 length: 14 amino acids. Trimming took off 4 bases at V and 0 bases at J, with 5 bases between the two ends. The material was CD4+ or CD8+ T cells sorted from blood, obtained in a trial of the OX40 agonist ivuxolimab. The clonotype originates from an adult with an advanced solid tumor such as melanoma, head and neck, liver or kidney cancer. The chain combines TRBV9 with TRBJ2-6; the D is unclear. The DNA of the CDR3 is TGTGCCAGCAGCCCCTCCTCTGGGGCCAACGTCCTGACTTTC. This encodes CASSPSSGANVLTF.